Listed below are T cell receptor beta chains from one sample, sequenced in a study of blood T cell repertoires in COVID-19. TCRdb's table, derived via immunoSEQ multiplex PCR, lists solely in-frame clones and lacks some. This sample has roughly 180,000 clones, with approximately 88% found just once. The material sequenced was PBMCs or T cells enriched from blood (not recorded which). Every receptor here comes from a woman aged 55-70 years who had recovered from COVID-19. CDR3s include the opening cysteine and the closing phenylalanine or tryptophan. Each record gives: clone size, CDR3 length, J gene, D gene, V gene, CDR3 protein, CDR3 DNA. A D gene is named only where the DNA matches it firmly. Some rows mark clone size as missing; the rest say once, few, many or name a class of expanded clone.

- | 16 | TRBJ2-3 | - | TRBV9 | CASSVRTPNTIDTQYF | TGTGCCAGCAGCGTTAGGACACCGAATACGATAGATACGCAGTATTTT
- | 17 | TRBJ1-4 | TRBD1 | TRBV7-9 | CASSWGQSLNDNEKLFF | TGTGCCAGCAGCTGGGGACAGTCCCTTAATGACAATGAAAAACTGTTTTTT
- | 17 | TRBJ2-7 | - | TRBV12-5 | CASGLVQFRGNSYEQYF | TGTGCTAGTGGTTTGGTACAGTTCCGGGGGAACTCCTACGAGCAGTACTTC
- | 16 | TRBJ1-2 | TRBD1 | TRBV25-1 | CASSDPRTGGVYGYTF | TGTGCCAGCAGTGACCCTCGGACAGGGGGCGTCTATGGCTACACCTTC
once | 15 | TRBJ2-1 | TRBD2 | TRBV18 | CASSPRTSPRDEQFF | TGTGCCAGCTCACCCCGGACTAGCCCGCGAGATGAGCAGTTCTTC
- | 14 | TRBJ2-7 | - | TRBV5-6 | CASSLISGAYEQYF | TGTGCCAGCAGCTTGATCTCCGGTGCCTACGAGCAGTACTTC
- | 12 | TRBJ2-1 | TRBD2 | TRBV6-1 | CASSERGDEQFF | TGTGCCAGCAGTGAACGGGGGGATGAGCAGTTCTTC
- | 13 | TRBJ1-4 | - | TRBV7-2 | CASSRDRFEKLFF | TGTGCCAGCAGCCGAGACAGGTTTGAAAAACTGTTTTTT
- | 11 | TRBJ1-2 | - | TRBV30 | CAWNRGYGYTF | TGTGCCTGGAATAGGGGGTACGGCTACACCTTC
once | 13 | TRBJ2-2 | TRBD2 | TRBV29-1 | CSCSWGGTGELFF | TGCAGTTGCTCTTGGGGGGGAACCGGGGAGCTGTTTTTT
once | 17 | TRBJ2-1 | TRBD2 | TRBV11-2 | CASSLVPAGGSYNEQFF | TGTGCCAGCAGCTTAGTCCCGGCGGGAGGCTCCTACAATGAGCAGTTCTTC
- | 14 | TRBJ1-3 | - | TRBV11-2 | CASSLDSGRNTIYF | TGTGCCAGCAGCTTAGACTCAGGGAGAAACACCATATATTTT
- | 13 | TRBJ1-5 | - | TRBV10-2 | CATQVQQGQPQHF | TGCGCCACCCAGGTCCAACAGGGTCAGCCCCAGCATTTT
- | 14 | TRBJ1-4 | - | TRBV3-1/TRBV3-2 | CASTLGGGNEKLFF | TGTGCCAGCACCCTAGGGGGTGGTAATGAAAAACTGTTTTTT
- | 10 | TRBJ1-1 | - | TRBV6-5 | CASSLRGAFF | TGTGCCAGCAGTCTTAGGGGAGCTTTCTTT
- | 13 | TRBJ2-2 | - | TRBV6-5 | CASNWANTGELFF | TGTGCCAGCAATTGGGCCAACACCGGGGAGCTGTTTTTT
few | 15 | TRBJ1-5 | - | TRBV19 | CASSNEEVFNQPQHF | TGTGCCAGTAGCAATGAGGAGGTTTTTAATCAGCCCCAGCATTTT
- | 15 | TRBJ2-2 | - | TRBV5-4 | CASSFWGAKTGELFF | TGTGCCAGCAGCTTTTGGGGAGCCAAGACCGGGGAGCTGTTTTTT
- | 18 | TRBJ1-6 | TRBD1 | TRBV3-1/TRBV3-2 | CASSQWAKGQGVRSPLHF | TGTGCCAGCAGCCAGTGGGCCAAAGGACAGGGGGTACGTTCACCCCTCCACTTT
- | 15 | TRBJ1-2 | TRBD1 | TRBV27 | CASSQSRQGGKDYTF | TGTGCCAGCAGTCAATCGCGTCAGGGGGGAAAAGACTACACCTTC
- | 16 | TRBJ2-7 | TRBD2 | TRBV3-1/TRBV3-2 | CASSSGLAGAGYEQYF | TGTGCCAGCAGTTCGGGACTAGCGGGCGCGGGGTACGAGCAGTACTTC
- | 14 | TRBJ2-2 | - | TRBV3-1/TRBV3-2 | CASSQAGNTGELFF | TGTGCCAGCAGCCAAGCAGGGAACACCGGGGAGCTGTTTTTT
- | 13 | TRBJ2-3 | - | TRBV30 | CAWTVRRADTQYF | TGTGCCTGGACAGTCCGCAGGGCAGATACGCAGTATTTT
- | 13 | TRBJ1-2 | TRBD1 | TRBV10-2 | CASSEGDSYGYTF | TGCGCCAGCAGTGAAGGGGACAGCTATGGCTACACCTTC
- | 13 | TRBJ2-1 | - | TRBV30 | CAWSLDVHNEQFF | TGTGCCTGGAGTCTAGACGTCCACAATGAGCAGTTCTTC
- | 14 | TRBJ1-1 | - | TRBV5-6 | CASSFDRSHSEAFF | TGTGCCAGCAGCTTTGACAGAAGTCACTCTGAAGCTTTCTTT
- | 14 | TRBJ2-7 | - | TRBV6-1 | CASSEQVTVYEQYF | TGTGCCAGCAGTGAACAGGTGACCGTCTACGAGCAGTACTTC
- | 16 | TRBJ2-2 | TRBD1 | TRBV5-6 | CASSLSGQGPTGELFF | TGTGCCAGCAGCCTTTCGGGACAGGGGCCCACCGGGGAGCTGTTTTTT
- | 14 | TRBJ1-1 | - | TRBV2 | CASRIRQGHTEAFF | TGTGCCAGCAGGATCCGGCAGGGGCACACTGAAGCTTTCTTT
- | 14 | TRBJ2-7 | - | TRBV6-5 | CASSYSSGRSEQYF | TGTGCCAGCAGTTACTCATCGGGGAGATCCGAGCAGTACTTC
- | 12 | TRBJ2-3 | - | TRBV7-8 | CASSLTGEPQYF | TGTGCCAGCAGCTTAACGGGAGAGCCGCAGTATTTT
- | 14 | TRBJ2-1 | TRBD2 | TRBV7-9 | CASSPPASGNEQFF | TGTGCCAGCAGCCCGCCCGCTAGCGGGAATGAGCAGTTCTTC
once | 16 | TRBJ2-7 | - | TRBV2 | CASSVNRLVFGYEQYF | TGTGCCAGCAGTGTTAACAGATTGGTTTTCGGCTACGAGCAGTACTTC
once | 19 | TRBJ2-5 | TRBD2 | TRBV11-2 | CASSLRVLAGGPTQQTQYF | TGTGCCAGCAGCTTGAGGGTGTTAGCGGGAGGGCCCACGCAACAGACCCAGTACTTC
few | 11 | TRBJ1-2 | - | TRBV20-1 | CSARGLYGYTF | TGCAGTGCTAGGGGCCTCTATGGCTACACCTTC
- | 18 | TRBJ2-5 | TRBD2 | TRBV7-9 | CASSLGVSGRVPQETQYF | TGTGCCAGCAGCTTAGGGGTTAGCGGGAGGGTCCCCCAAGAGACCCAGTACTTC
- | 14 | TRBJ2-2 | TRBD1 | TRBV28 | CASRWDRNTGELFF | TGTGCCAGCAGGTGGGACAGGAACACCGGGGAGCTGTTTTTT
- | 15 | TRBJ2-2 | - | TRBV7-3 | CASSLRGADTGELFF | TGTGCCAGCAGCTTAAGGGGAGCGGACACCGGGGAGCTGTTTTTT
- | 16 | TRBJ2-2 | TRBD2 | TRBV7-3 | CASSLDSGGLTGELFF | TGTGCCAGCAGCTTAGATAGCGGGGGGCTCACCGGGGAGCTGTTTTTT
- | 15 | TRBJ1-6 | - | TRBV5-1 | CASSLSSGRISPLHF | TGCGCCAGCAGCTTGAGTTCCGGGAGGATTTCACCCCTCCACTTT
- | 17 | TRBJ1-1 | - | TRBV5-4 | CASSLDRVGVGNTEAFF | TGTGCCAGCAGCTTGGACAGGGTAGGGGTAGGTAACACTGAAGCTTTCTTT
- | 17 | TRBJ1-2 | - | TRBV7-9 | CASSFFDSRKEFYGYTF | TGTGCCAGCAGCTTCTTTGACAGCCGCAAAGAGTTCTATGGCTACACCTTC
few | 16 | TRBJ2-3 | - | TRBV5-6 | CASSSNRGRGIDTQYF | TGTGCCAGCAGCTCAAACAGGGGCCGCGGGATAGATACGCAGTATTTT
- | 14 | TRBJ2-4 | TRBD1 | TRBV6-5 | CASSRTGGQNIQYF | TGTGCCAGCAGTCGAACAGGGGGCCAAAACATTCAGTACTTC
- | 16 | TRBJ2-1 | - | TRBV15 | CATRGLTGTPYNEQFF | TGTGCCACCAGGGGGCTCACCGGGACACCCTACAATGAGCAGTTCTTC
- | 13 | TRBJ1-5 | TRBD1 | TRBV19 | CASRGTGGQPQHF | TGTGCCAGTAGAGGGACAGGGGGACAGCCCCAGCATTTT
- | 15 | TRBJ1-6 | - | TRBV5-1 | CASSLAGVYNSPLHF | TGCGCCAGCAGCTTGGCCGGGGTCTATAATTCACCCCTCCACTTT
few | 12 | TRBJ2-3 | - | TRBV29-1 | CSVARAVDTQYF | TGCAGCGTTGCCAGGGCTGTGGATACGCAGTATTTT
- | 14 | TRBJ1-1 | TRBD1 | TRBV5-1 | CASSHGTGNTEAFF | TGCGCCAGCAGCCACGGGACAGGGAACACTGAAGCTTTCTTT
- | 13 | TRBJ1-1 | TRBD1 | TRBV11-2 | CASSLGQGRSAFF | TGTGCCAGCAGCTTAGGACAGGGGCGGTCAGCTTTCTTT
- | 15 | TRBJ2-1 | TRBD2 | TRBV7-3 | CASSPGGLRRIEQFF | TGTGCCAGCAGCCCGGGGGGACTACGTAGGATTGAGCAGTTCTTC
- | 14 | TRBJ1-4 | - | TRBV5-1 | CASSTRAGNEKLFF | TGCGCCAGCAGCACCCGGGCGGGTAATGAAAAACTGTTTTTT
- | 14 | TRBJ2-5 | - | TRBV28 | CASSLLQAVATQYF | TGTGCCAGCAGTTTATTGCAGGCTGTCGCGACCCAGTACTTC
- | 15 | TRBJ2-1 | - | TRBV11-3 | CASSLGTRSYNEQFF | TGTGCCAGCAGCTTAGGTACCCGGTCCTACAATGAGCAGTTCTTC
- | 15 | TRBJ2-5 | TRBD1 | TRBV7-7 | CASSARQGVQETQYF | TGTGCTAGCAGCGCCCGACAGGGCGTACAAGAGACCCAGTACTTC
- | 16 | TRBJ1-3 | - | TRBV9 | CASSVAPGSSGNTIYF | TGTGCCAGCAGCGTAGCCCCCGGGAGCTCTGGAAACACCATATATTTT
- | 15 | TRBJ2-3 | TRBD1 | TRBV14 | CASSLRTGGRDTQYF | TGTGCCAGCAGCCTACGGACAGGGGGCAGAGATACGCAGTATTTT
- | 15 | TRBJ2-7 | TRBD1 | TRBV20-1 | CSASAPGQGQDEQYF | TGCAGTGCTAGTGCGCCGGGACAGGGACAGGACGAGCAGTACTTC
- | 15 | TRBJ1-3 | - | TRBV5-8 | CASSLGGNSGNTIYF | TGTGCCAGCAGCTTGGGAGGGAACTCTGGAAACACCATATATTTT
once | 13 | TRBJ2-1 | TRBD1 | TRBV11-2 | CASSGNRGNEQFF | TGTGCCAGCAGCGGTAACAGGGGGAATGAGCAGTTCTTC